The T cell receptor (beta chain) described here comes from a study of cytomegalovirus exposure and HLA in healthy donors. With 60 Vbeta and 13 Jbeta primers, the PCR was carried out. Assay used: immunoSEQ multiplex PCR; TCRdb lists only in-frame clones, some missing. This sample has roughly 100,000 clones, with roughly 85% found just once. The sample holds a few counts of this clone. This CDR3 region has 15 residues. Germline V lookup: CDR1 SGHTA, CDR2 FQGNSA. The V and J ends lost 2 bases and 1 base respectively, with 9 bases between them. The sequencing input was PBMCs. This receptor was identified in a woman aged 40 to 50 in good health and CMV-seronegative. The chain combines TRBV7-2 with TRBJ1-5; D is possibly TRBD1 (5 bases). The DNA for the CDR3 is TGTGCCAGCAGCTTACGGGGGGGGAGCAATCAGCCCCAGCATTTT. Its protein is CASSLRGGSNQPQHF.